These 25 T cell receptor beta chains were all obtained from the same sample, sequenced in a study of cytomegalovirus exposure and HLA in healthy donors. PCR involved 60 Vbeta and 13 Jbeta primers. Sequencing was performed with immunoSEQ multiplex PCR; in TCRdb, only in-frame clones are kept and a portion is missing. The sample shows 180,000 or so clones, roughly 73% of them seen only once. The sequencing sample was made of PBMCs. Source of these receptors: a woman aged 35 to 49 in good health and CMV-seropositive.

This chain connects TRBV28 to TRBJ2-3; D is unclear. Trimming cost V 5 bases and J 2 bases, with 5 bases left between them. This CDR3 has 12 residues. CDR1 MDHEN and CDR2 SYDVKM come from the germline V gene. The CDR3 sequence is CASSLLTDTQYF. Here the CDR3 DNA reads TGTGCCAGCAGTCTCCTCACAGATACGCAGTATTTT.

The chain uses TRBV11-2 and TRBJ2-7; no definite D call. The V end was cut by 3 bases, the J end by 1 base, with 13 bases between. This CDR3 region has 15 residues. The V gene's germline CDR1 is SGHAT and CDR2 FQNNGV. This CDR3 reads CASSFEAESSYEQYF. The CDR3 nucleotides read TGTGCCAGCAGCTTTGAGGCGGAGTCTTCCTACGAGCAGTACTTC.

V usage is TRBV11-2 and J usage is TRBJ2-3, with TRBD1 matching 9 bases. Germline loops: CDR1 SGHAT, CDR2 FQNNGV. The CDR3 has 14 amino acids. With 4 bases clipped from V and 4 bases from J, the junction kept 3 bases outside the gene matches. This chain's CDR3 is CASSSRQGADTQYF. CDR3 sequence (DNA): TGTGCCAGCAGCTCCCGACAGGGGGCAGATACGCAGTATTTT. Full variable domain (remainder filled in from reference TRBV11-2 and TRBJ2-3): EAGVAQSPRYKIIEKRQSVAFWCNPISGHATLYWYQQILGQGPKLLIQFQNNGVVDDSQLPKDRFSAERLKGVDSTLKIQPAKLEDSAVYLCASSSRQGADTQYFGPGTRLTVL.

The chain links TRBV6-5 to TRBJ2-5, with 7 nucleotides matching TRBD1. CDR3 length equals 15 residues. V was clipped by 2 bases and J by 5 bases; unmatched bases: 8. In germline, CDR1 is MNHEY, CDR2 SVGAGI. DNA of the CDR3: TGTGCCAGCAGTTACAGGGCAGGGGGTCGGGAGACCCAGTACTTC. This encodes CASSYRAGGRETQYF.

The rearrangement joins TRBV2 to TRBJ2-2; 8 bases line up with TRBD2. Germline V gives CDR1 SNHLY, CDR2 FYNNEI. V trimming: 6 bases; J trimming: 4 bases; junction bases outside the gene matches: 10. The CDR3 runs to 16 residues. The CDR3 nucleotides are TGTGCCAGCAGACTTGGGCTAGCGGGTGGCACCGGGGAGCTGTTTTTT. Translating gives CASRLGLAGGTGELFF. Drawing the rest from reference TRBV2 and TRBJ2-2, the complete variable domain is EPEVTQTPSHQVTQMGQEVILRCVPISNHLYFYWYRQILGQKVEFLVSFYNNEISEKSEIFDDQFSVERPDGSNFTLKIRSTKLEDSAMYFCASRLGLAGGTGELFFGEGSRLTVL.

A single count supports this clone. The V call is TRBV18, the J call TRBJ2-5; 9 positions agree with TRBD1. In germline, CDR1 is KGHSH, CDR2 LQKENI. The CDR3 has 16 amino acids. V trimming: 4 bases; J trimming: 2 bases; junction bases outside the gene matches: 8. The CDR3 DNA is TGTGCCAGCTCACTATTGACAGGGGGGGGTCAAGAGACCCAGTACTTC. It is translated as CASSLLTGGGQETQYF. Full variable domain (outside the CDR3, taken from reference TRBV18 and TRBJ2-5): NAGVMQNPRHLVRRRGQEARLRCSPMKGHSHVYWYRQLPEEGLKFMVYLQKENIIDESGMPKERFSAEFPKEGPSILRIQQVVRGDSAAYFCASSLLTGGGQETQYFGPGTRLLVL.

This clone showed up just a few times. The chain employs TRBV11-2 and TRBJ2-1; 7 bases are shared with TRBD2. V shed 5 bases, J shed 9 bases, and the junction held 13 bases outside the gene matches. The length of the CDR3 is 15 residues. CDR1 is SGHAT, CDR2 FQNNGV, per germline. This CDR3 reads CASSRLKSGIFEQFF. The CDR3 region has the DNA TGTGCCAGCAGCCGACTCAAAAGCGGGATCTTTGAGCAGTTCTTC.

The rearrangement joins TRBV4-1 to TRBJ1-5, with D maybe TRBD1 (6 bases). From germline, CDR1 is MGHRA and CDR2 YSYEKL. The CDR3 has 15 amino acids. The V and J ends lost 4 bases and 1 base respectively, with 11 bases between them. The CDR3 loop reads CASSPSGDSNQPQHF. The DNA for the CDR3 is TGCGCCAGCAGCCCTTCAGGGGACAGCAATCAGCCCCAGCATTTT.

J is TRBJ2-3 and V is TRBV4-1, with 10 positions matching TRBD1. The CDR3 totals 16 residues. Per germline, CDR1 MGHRA and CDR2 YSYEKL. V dropped 3 bases and J dropped 4; count of bases not matched to a gene: 7. In DNA form, the CDR3 reads TGCGCCAGCAGCCACACACGGACAGGGGGGGCAGATACGCAGTATTTT. Its translation is CASSHTRTGGADTQYF.

The CDR3 is CASSLRDPNQPQHF. The DNA of the CDR3 is TGTGCCAGCAGCTTACGGGATCCTAATCAGCCCCAGCATTTT. The rearrangement links TRBV7-2 to TRBJ1-5; D remains unclear. CDR1 and CDR2 from the germline V gene are SGHTA and FQGNSA. The CDR3 length is 14 residues. With 2 bases removed from V and 4 bases from J, the gap between germline ends came to 9 bases.

The rearrangement joins TRBV19 to TRBJ2-1, with 10 bases lining up with TRBD1. CDR3 length: 15 amino acids. Germline assignment: CDR1 LNHDA and CDR2 SQIVND (reference sequence). The ends lost 4 bases at V and 7 bases at J; junction bases unmatched: 7. The CDR3 nucleotides are TGTGCCAGTAGTAAGACCTGGACAGGGGGGAATGAGCAGTTCTTC. It encodes CASSKTWTGGNEQFF.

With regard to this clone: The junction differs from germline at one of its ends, possibly a read error. The chain couples TRBV7-9 to TRBJ2-7; 7 nucleotides match TRBD1. The CDR3 extends over 13 amino acids. Germline values: CDR1 SEHNR, CDR2 FQNEAQ (reference sequence). The CDR3 spells CASSGTVTFSLRF. For the CDR3, the DNA is TGTGCCAGCAGCGGGACAGTGACGTTTTCCCTCCGCTTC.

The rearrangement joins TRBV12-5 to TRBJ1-2; 7 positions agree with TRBD1. The CDR3 runs to 13 residues. The V segment lost 6 bases and the J segment 3 bases; nucleotides outside the gene matches: 4. CDR1 LGHNT and CDR2 FRNRAP come from the germline V gene. The CDR3 DNA sequence: TGTGCTAGTGGACTTGACAGGGACTATGGCTACACCTTC. Protein: CASGLDRDYGYTF.

This chain uses TRBV19 with TRBJ1-1, with D possibly matching TRBD1 (6 bases). Germline V gene sequence: CDR1 LNHDA, CDR2 SQIVND (reference sequence). This CDR3 spans 15 amino acids. The V end was cut by 0 bases, the J end by 3 bases, with 11 bases between. CDR3 coding DNA: TGTGCCAGTAGTATAGAGGGGGCGCGGGACACTGAAGCTTTCTTT. The encoded protein is CASSIEGARDTEAFF.

The J gene is TRBJ2-2, the V gene TRBV5-1, with 12 bases lining up with TRBD2. The CDR3 runs 17 residues. J was trimmed by 5 bases and V by 4 bases; bases with no gene match: 9. Germline CDR1 is SGHRS and CDR2 is YFSETQ. CDR3 sequence reads: CASSPEASGRGTGELFF. CDR3 nucleotides: TGCGCCAGCAGCCCGGAGGCTAGCGGGAGGGGGACCGGGGAGCTGTTTTTT.

A single count supports this clone. V gene TRBV5-1 combines with J gene TRBJ1-2; 7 nucleotides line up with TRBD1. From germline, CDR1 is SGHRS and CDR2 YFSETQ. The CDR3 is 15 amino acids. Unmatched junction bases numbered 12, after V lost 4 bases and J lost 6 bases. CDR3 bases: TGCGCCAGCAGCCCGGATAGGGGGCAACGCGATGGCTACACCTTC. Amino acids: CASSPDRGQRDGYTF.

The gene calls are TRBV4-2 and TRBJ1-2; TRBD1 is a possible D gene (5 bases). Germline V CDR1 and CDR2: LGHNA, YNFKEQ. The ends were cut back, 4 bases at V and 4 bases at J, with 13 bases in the middle. This CDR3 contains 14 residues. The CDR3 protein is CASSRDLWSYGYTF. CDR3 coding DNA: TGTGCCAGCAGCCGGGACTTATGGAGCTATGGCTACACCTTC.

The sample holds a few counts of this clone. CDR3 coding DNA: TGTGCCAGCAGTTCGGGCCGACAGGGTTGGTCGGTTACCTTC. This translates into CASSSGRQGWSVTF. The chain carries TRBV6-5 and TRBJ1-2; 7 bases are shared with TRBD1. V gave up 4 bases and J gave up 14 bases; unmatched junction bases: 16. Germline lookup yields CDR1 MNHEY and CDR2 SVGAGI. This CDR3 is built from 14 residues.

This clone was picked up a small number of times. V usage is TRBV28 and J usage is TRBJ2-3; 7 bases fit TRBD2. Germline assignment: CDR1 MDHEN and CDR2 SYDVKM. Trimming removed 6 bases from V and 2 bases from J; junction bases left unmatched: 11. The CDR3 covers 16 residues. The CDR3 DNA is TGTGCCAGCAGCCACACGGGACTAATACACACAGATACGCAGTATTTT. Amino acid sequence: CASSHTGLIHTDTQYF.

The rearrangement links TRBV28 to TRBJ2-1, with 8 nucleotides matching TRBD2. The V and J ends lost 4 bases and 0 bases, in that order; junction bases with no gene match: 14. The CDR3 sequence is 19 residues long. CDR1 is MDHEN, CDR2 SYDVKM, per germline. CDR3 nucleotides: TGTGCCAGCAGTTCCTTCCGAGTACTAGCGGAGAGCTCCTACAATGAGCAGTTCTTC. This translates into CASSSFRVLAESSYNEQFF.

V gene TRBV7-8 combines with J gene TRBJ2-3; TRBD2 aligns across 7 bases. Looked up from germline, CDR1 is SGHVS and CDR2 is FQNEAQ. The CDR3 contains 16 residues. V gave up 2 bases and J gave up 6 bases; unmatched junction bases: 11. CDR3 protein: CASSLRGGVRADTQYF. DNA of the CDR3: TGTGCCAGCAGCTTAAGGGGAGGGGTGAGGGCCGATACGCAGTATTTT.

The V and J genes are TRBV5-4 and TRBJ2-1; 9 bases align to TRBD2. The CDR3 consists of 15 residues. Germline CDR1 SGHNT, CDR2 YYREEE (reference sequence). V was clipped by 4 bases and J by 4 bases; unmatched bases: 6. As DNA, the CDR3 is TGTGCCAGCAGCCCCCAGCGGGGGGAGTACAATGAGCAGTTCTTC. Its translation: CASSPQRGEYNEQFF.

This clone was recorded once. V is TRBV4-2 and J is TRBJ1-3; D ambiguous. The CDR3 covers 16 residues. Trimming took off 3 bases at V and 7 bases at J, with 19 bases between the two ends. Germline lookup yields CDR1 LGHNA and CDR2 YNFKEQ. The CDR3 loop reads CASSHYRSHSSNTIYF. In nucleotides, the CDR3 is TGTGCCAGCAGCCATTACCGGAGCCATTCGTCGAACACCATATATTTT.

V gene TRBV9 combines with J gene TRBJ1-5, with D perhaps matching TRBD1 (5 bases). The germline V gene has CDR1 SGDLS and CDR2 YYNGEE. V was cut by 4 bases and J by 3 bases, with 14 bases left in between. The CDR3 is 15 amino acids. The DNA of the CDR3 is TGTGCCAGCAGCCGGCAGGGAGGGGACAATCAGCCCCAGCATTTT. Translation: CASSRQGGDNQPQHF.

This clone is categorized as medium-sized. The rearrangement uses TRBV13 and TRBJ2-5; D perhaps matches TRBD2 (5 bases). This CDR3 region has 14 residues. Between the trimmed V and J ends, which lost 7 bases and 2 bases, there was a span of 14 bases. Per germline, CDR1 PRHDT and CDR2 FYEKMQ (reference sequence). CDR3 residues: CASTLGGGQETQYF. The CDR3 nucleotides are TGTGCCAGCACGCTCGGCGGAGGTCAAGAGACCCAGTACTTC. Based on the CDR3 plus reference TRBV13 and TRBJ2-5, the full variable domain is AAGVIQSPRHLIKEKRETATLKCYPIPRHDTVYWYQQGPGQDPQFLISFYEKMQSDKGSIPDRFSAQQFSDYHSELNMSSLELGDSALYFCASTLGGGQETQYFGPGTRLLVL.